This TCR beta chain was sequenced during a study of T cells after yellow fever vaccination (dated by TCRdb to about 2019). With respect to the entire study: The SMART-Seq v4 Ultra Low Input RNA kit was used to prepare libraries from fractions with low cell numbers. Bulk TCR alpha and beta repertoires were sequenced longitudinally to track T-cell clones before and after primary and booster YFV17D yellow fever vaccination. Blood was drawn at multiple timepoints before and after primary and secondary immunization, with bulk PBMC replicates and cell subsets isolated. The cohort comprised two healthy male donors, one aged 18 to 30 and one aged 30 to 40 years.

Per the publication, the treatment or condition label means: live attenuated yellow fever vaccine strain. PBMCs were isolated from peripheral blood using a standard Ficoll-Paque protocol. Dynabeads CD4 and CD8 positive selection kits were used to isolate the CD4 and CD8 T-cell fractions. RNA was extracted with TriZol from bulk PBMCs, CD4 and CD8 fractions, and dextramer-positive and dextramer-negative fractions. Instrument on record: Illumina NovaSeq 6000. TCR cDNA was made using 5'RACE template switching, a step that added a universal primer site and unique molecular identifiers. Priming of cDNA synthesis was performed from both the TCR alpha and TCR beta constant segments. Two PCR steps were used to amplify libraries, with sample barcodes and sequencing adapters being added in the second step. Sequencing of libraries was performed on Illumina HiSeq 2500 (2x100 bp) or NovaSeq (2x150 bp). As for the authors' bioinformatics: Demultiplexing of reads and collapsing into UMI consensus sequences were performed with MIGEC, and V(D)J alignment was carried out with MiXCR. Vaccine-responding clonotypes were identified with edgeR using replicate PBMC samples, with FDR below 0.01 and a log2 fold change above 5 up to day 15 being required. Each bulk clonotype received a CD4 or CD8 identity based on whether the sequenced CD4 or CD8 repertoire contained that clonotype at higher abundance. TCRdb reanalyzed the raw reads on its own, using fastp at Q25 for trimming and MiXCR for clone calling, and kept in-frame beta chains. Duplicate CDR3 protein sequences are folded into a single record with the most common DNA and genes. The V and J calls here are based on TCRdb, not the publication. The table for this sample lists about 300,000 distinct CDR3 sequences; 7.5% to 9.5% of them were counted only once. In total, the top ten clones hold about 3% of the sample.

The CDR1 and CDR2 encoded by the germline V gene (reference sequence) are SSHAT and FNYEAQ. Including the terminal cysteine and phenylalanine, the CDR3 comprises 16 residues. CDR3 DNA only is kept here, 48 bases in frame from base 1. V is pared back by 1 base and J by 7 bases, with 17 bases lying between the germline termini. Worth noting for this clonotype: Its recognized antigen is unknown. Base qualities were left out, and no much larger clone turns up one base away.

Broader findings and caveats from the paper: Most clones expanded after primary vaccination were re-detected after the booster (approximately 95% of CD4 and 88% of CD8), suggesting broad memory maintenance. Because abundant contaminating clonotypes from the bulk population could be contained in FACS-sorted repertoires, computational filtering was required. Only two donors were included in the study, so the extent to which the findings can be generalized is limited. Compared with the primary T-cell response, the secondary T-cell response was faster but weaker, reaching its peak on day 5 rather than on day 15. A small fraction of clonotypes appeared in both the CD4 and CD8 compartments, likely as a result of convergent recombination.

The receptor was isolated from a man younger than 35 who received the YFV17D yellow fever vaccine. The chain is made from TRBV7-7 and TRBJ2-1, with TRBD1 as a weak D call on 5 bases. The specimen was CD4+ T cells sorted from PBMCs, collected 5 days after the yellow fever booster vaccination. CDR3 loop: CASSLVVGAKGNEQFF. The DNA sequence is TGTGCCAGCAGCTTAGTGGTTGGGGCCAAGGGAAATGAGCAGTTCTTC.